A single sample is the source of the 20 T cell receptor beta chains below, sequenced in a study of T cells after yellow fever vaccination. MiXCR, applied by TCRdb to the 5' RACE reads, yields one record per CDR3 protein. The table includes just under 600,000 distinct CDR3 sequences, 13% detected once. The sequences come from PBMCs, collected on the day of the yellow fever booster vaccination. The receptor set was obtained from a man aged 25-45 years who received the YFV17D yellow fever vaccine.

The genes are TRBV6-2 or TRBV6-3 and TRBJ2-2; 12 bases line up with TRBD2. Germline CDR1 MNHEY, CDR2 SVGEGT. The V segment lost 0 bases and the J segment 6 bases; nucleotides outside the gene matches: 17. This CDR3 comprises 21 residues. DNA of the CDR3: TGTGCCAGCAGTTACTCGAGACCTAGCGGGAGGGCCTCTCAAGTTTCCGGGGAGCTGTTTTTT. It is translated as CASSYSRPSGRASQVSGELFF.

The chain couples TRBV3-1 to TRBJ2-1; the match to TRBD2 covers 9 bases. The V and J ends lost 11 bases and 5 bases, in that order; junction bases with no gene match: 25. The CDR3 extends over 19 amino acids. Germline CDR1 reads LGHDT; CDR2 reads YNNKEL (reference sequence). The CDR3 is CASSQDPDWVAGAHNEQFF. The CDR3, as DNA: TGTGCCTCCAGCCAAGATCCCGACTGGGTAGCGGGGGCACACAATGAGCAGTTCTTC.

This clonotype came up many times. V is TRBV7-8 and J is TRBJ2-5, with D perhaps matching TRBD2 (6 bases). Looked up from germline, CDR1 is SGHVS and CDR2 is FQNEAQ. The CDR3 contains 15 residues. The V end lost 6 bases, the J end lost 4 bases, and 18 bases lay between the germline ends. CDR3 sequence reads: CASRLGFSGGETQYF. The CDR3 DNA sequence: TGTGCCAGCAGGTTGGGCTTTAGCGGAGGAGAGACCCAGTACTTC.

The chain employs TRBV4-3 and TRBJ2-1, with 8 bases aligning to TRBD2. CDR1 and CDR2 (germline): LGHNA, YSLEER. The CDR3 loop spans 15 amino acids. V was pared by 2 bases and J by 6 bases, with 6 bases of the junction left unmatched. The CDR3 protein is CASSQFREGGNEQFF. As DNA, the CDR3 is TGCGCCAGCAGCCAATTTCGGGAGGGCGGCAATGAGCAGTTCTTC.

The chain couples TRBV7-2 to TRBJ1-6; 8 bases fit TRBD1. The germline V gene has CDR1 SGHTA and CDR2 FQGNSA. This CDR3 has 14 amino acids. The V and J ends lost 2 bases and 8 bases, in that order; junction bases with no gene match: 2. The CDR3 nucleotides are TGTGCCAGCAGCTTACAGGGGGCTTATTCACCCCTCCACTTT. Protein product: CASSLQGAYSPLHF.

The chain uses TRBV11-2 and TRBJ2-3; no definite D call. V was clipped by 3 bases and J by 10 bases, with 14 bases between them. In germline, CDR1 is SGHAT, CDR2 FQNNGV. The CDR3 consists of 13 residues. The CDR3 DNA is TGTGCCAGCAGCTTCGGACGATCCATCCCGCAGTATTTT. Its protein is CASSFGRSIPQYF.

This clonotype occurred a few times. The chain combines TRBV6-6 with TRBJ1-5; tentatively, D is TRBD1 (5 bases). There are 13 residues in the CDR3. Germline loops: CDR1 MNHNY, CDR2 SVGAGI (reference sequence). V lost 10 bases and J lost 6, with 16 bases in between. The CDR3 DNA sequence: TGTGCCACCGCGTTGGGGCCGAGTCAGCCCCAGCATTTT. Protein: CATALGPSQPQHF.

The chain has TRBV27 and TRBJ2-1; D gene unclear. V was clipped by 1 base and J by 1 base, with 5 bases between them. The CDR3 has 14 residues. Germline V gives CDR1 MNHEY, CDR2 SMNVEV (reference sequence). The CDR3, as DNA: TGTGCCAGCAGTTTATACTCTTCCTACAATGAGCAGTTCTTC. Translating gives CASSLYSSYNEQFF.

The CDR3 nucleotides read TGTGCCAGCAAAACAACGAACGGGGACTATGGCTACACCTTC. It encodes CASKTTNGDYGYTF. This rearrangement joins TRBV6-2 or TRBV6-3 to TRBJ1-2; D is undetermined. The CDR3 totals 14 residues. Per the germline V gene, CDR1 is MNHEY and CDR2 is SVGEGT. V was trimmed by 7 bases and J by 3 bases, leaving 15 bases between them.

This clonotype was counted a few times. The chain uses TRBV20-1 and TRBJ1-1; possible D gene TRBD1, 6 bases. This CDR3 contains 14 residues. Germline CDR1 DFQATT, CDR2 SNEGSKA (reference sequence). Trimming cost V 6 bases and J 0 bases, with 14 bases left between them. CDR3 DNA sequence: TGCAGTGCCGACCGACAGGATTTGAACACTGAAGCTTTCTTT. Amino acids: CSADRQDLNTEAFF.

J is TRBJ2-7 and V is TRBV6-2 or TRBV6-3, with D possibly called TRBD1 or TRBD2 (5 bases each). The V end was cut by 3 bases, the J end by 3 bases, with 15 bases between. CDR3 length equals 15 residues. From germline, CDR1 is MNHEY and CDR2 SVGEGT. CDR3 amino acids: CASSYGEGPLYEQYF. The CDR3 DNA sequence: TGTGCCAGCAGTTATGGAGAGGGGCCACTCTACGAGCAGTACTTC.

This clonotype was observed at least ten times. This rearrangement joins TRBV6-5 to TRBJ2-7; 8 positions agree with TRBD2. The germline V gene has CDR1 MNHEY and CDR2 SVGAGI. The CDR3 contains 14 residues. Trimming cost V 5 bases and J 2 bases; bases outside gene matches: 5. For the CDR3, the DNA is TGTGCCAGCAGTCCCCGGGGGGGTACCTACGAGCAGTACTTC. Translated, it gives CASSPRGGTYEQYF.

The chain links TRBV7-2 to TRBJ2-1; TRBD2 agrees at 7 bases. V trimming: 4 bases; J trimming: 0 bases; junction bases outside the gene matches: 6. The CDR3 has 16 residues. The germline CDR1 and CDR2 sequences are SGHTA and FQGNSA. The CDR3 nucleotides read TGTGCCAGCAGCTGGGCTGGCGGGAGCTCCTACAATGAGCAGTTCTTC. Translating it yields CASSWAGGSSYNEQFF.

The V gene is TRBV7-2, the J gene TRBJ2-5, with TRBD1 matching 7 bases. Germline lookup yields CDR1 SGHTA and CDR2 FQGNSA. V dropped 3 bases and J dropped 7; count of bases not matched to a gene: 11. The CDR3 covers 15 residues. CDR3 coding DNA: TGTGCCAGCAGCTTGGCCACAGGGGCGTTGGCGACCCAGTACTTC. This sequence encodes CASSLATGALATQYF.

This clonotype turned up a few times. The J gene is TRBJ2-6, the V gene TRBV23-1; D not certain. TRBV23-1 is an ORF for which the function is uncertain. Trimming left V 2 bases short and J 2 bases short, with 13 bases between. This CDR3 region has 17 residues. For the CDR3, the DNA is TGCGCCAGCAGTCAAATCCCCCCCCGGGCTGGGGCCAACGTCCTGACTTTC. Amino acid sequence: CASSQIPPRAGANVLTF.

V usage is TRBV6-5 and J usage is TRBJ2-1, with D hard to call. The CDR3 sequence is 13 residues long. Between the trimmed V and J ends, which lost 7 bases and 2 bases, there was a span of 9 bases. CDR1 MNHEY and CDR2 SVGAGI come from the germline V gene. This chain's CDR3 is CASISFAYNEQFF. DNA of the CDR3: TGTGCCAGCATTAGCTTCGCCTACAATGAGCAGTTCTTC.

This CDR3 reads CASGSKDTGELFF. In DNA, the CDR3 is TGTGCCAGCGGGAGCAAGGACACCGGGGAGCTGTTTTTT. The chain combines TRBV12-3 or TRBV12-4 with TRBJ2-2; D might be TRBD2 (5 bases). The CDR3 length is 13 residues. V was shortened by 8 bases and J by 3 bases, with 10 bases between the two germline ends.

The gene calls are TRBV6-1 and TRBJ2-1; possible D gene TRBD2, 5 bases. V was trimmed by 6 bases and J by 5 bases, leaving 17 bases between them. This CDR3 is built from 15 residues. Germline V CDR1 and CDR2: MNHNS, SASEGT. The DNA for the CDR3 is TGTGCCAGCAGCCCCGACTACGGAACAAACAATGAGCAGTTCTTC. Protein sequence: CASSPDYGTNNEQFF.

This clonotype was detected a few times. This chain joins TRBV29-1 and TRBJ2-2; tentatively, D is TRBD1 (6 bases). CDR1 is SQVTM, CDR2 ANQGSEA, per germline. Trimming removed 7 bases from V and 2 bases from J, with 14 bases in between. This CDR3 region has 14 residues. The CDR3 loop is CSGGPQANTGELFF. As DNA, the CDR3 is TGCAGCGGGGGGCCTCAGGCAAACACCGGGGAGCTGTTTTTT.

This clonotype was observed a handful of times. The genes are TRBV20-1 and TRBJ1-5; the D gene is possibly TRBD1 (5 bases). Germline loops: CDR1 DFQATT, CDR2 SNEGSKA (reference sequence). The CDR3 contains 13 residues. V was pared by 3 bases and J by 5 bases, with 11 bases between. The CDR3 loop is CSASSTADQPQHF. DNA of the CDR3: TGCAGTGCTAGTTCGACAGCAGATCAGCCCCAGCATTTT.